The 20 T cell receptor beta chains in this list originate from one sample, sequenced in a study of cytomegalovirus exposure and HLA in healthy donors. It was with 60 Vbeta and 13 Jbeta primers that the PCR ran. The method was immunoSEQ multiplex PCR; TCRdb's version includes in-frame clones alone and lacks a portion of them. The data contain 150,000 to 200,000 clones, over 60% of them seen just once; the ten biggest clones take up approximately 1.6%. The sequencing sample was made of PBMCs. Every receptor here comes from a girl aged 10-17 years in good health and CMV-seronegative.

The chain employs TRBV6-5 and TRBJ1-2; D is undetermined. The CDR3 spans 14 residues. The germline V and J ends were trimmed by 2 bases and 6 bases, with 13 bases remaining between them. CDR1 MNHEY and CDR2 SVGAGI come from the germline V gene. CDR3 sequence: CASSYGVERDGYTF. As DNA, the CDR3 is TGTGCCAGCAGTTACGGAGTCGAGCGGGATGGCTACACCTTC.

This chain connects TRBV4-2 to TRBJ1-1; no definite D call. CDR1 and CDR2 from the germline V gene are LGHNA and YNFKEQ. Trimming stripped 0 bases from V and 0 bases from J, with 8 bases between. CDR3 length: 15 residues. CDR3 nucleotide sequence: TGTGCCAGCAGCCAAGAGGCCCGCCTGAACACTGAAGCTTTCTTT. Amino acids: CASSQEARLNTEAFF.

The J gene is TRBJ1-2, the V gene TRBV7-8; D ambiguous. The germline V gene encodes CDR1 SGHVS and CDR2 FQNEAQ. Trimming left V 5 bases short and J 0 bases short, with 10 bases between. The CDR3 has 14 residues. The CDR3 bases are TGTGCCAGCAGCCTTGCGGGGTCTAACTATGGCTACACCTTC. Translation: CASSLAGSNYGYTF.

This clone was seen just once. V gene TRBV7-6 combines with J gene TRBJ1-5; D is unresolved. Germline CDR1 is SGHVS and CDR2 is FNYEAQ. This CDR3 has 13 amino acids. V was cut by 5 bases and J by 7 bases, with 12 bases left in between. The CDR3 here is CASSPAVGQPQHF. The DNA for the CDR3 is TGTGCCAGCAGCCCCGCGGTCGGACAGCCCCAGCATTTT.

V is TRBV20-1 and J is TRBJ1-1, with D uncertain. The CDR3 is made up of 11 amino acids. V lost 4 bases, J lost 5 bases, and 8 bases lay in between. Germline V lookup: CDR1 DFQATT, CDR2 SNEGSKA (reference sequence). CDR3 in DNA: TGCAGTGCTATACACGGGACTGAAGCTTTCTTT. Its protein is CSAIHGTEAFF.

The J gene is TRBJ2-3, the V gene TRBV5-4, with TRBD2 identical over 13 bases. In germline, CDR1 is SGHNT, CDR2 YYREEE (reference sequence). V lost 2 bases, J lost 3 bases, and 6 bases stayed unmatched. CDR3 size: 17 residues. The CDR3 coding sequence is TGTGCCAGCAGCTTAAGACTAGCGGGGGGTTTTACAGATACGCAGTATTTT. It specifies CASSLRLAGGFTDTQYF.

This clone was seen just once. The CDR3 loop reads CASSLARTGDGYTF. The CDR3 nucleotides read TGCGCCAGCAGCTTAGCCCGGACAGGGGACGGCTACACCTTC. This chain joins TRBV5-1 and TRBJ1-2; 9 nucleotides match TRBD1. V shed 2 bases, J shed 8 bases, and the junction held 7 bases outside the gene matches. The CDR3 length is 14 residues. From germline, CDR1 is SGHRS and CDR2 YFSETQ.

This chain joins TRBV21-1 and TRBJ1-3; the DNA was not compared with TRBD1, the D call given in the table. TRBV21-1 is noted as a pseudogene. CDR3 length equals 15 residues. Here the CDR3 DNA reads TGTGCCAGCAGCAAAGTAGGGGTTTCTGGAAACACCATATATTTT. This gives the protein CASSKVGVSGNTIYF.

J is TRBJ2-5 and V is TRBV12-5; D is undetermined. The CDR3 loop spans 13 amino acids. Trimming stripped 3 bases from V and 4 bases from J, with 9 bases between. The germline CDR1 and CDR2 sequences are LGHNT and FRNRAP. The CDR3 spells CASGFSVLETQYF. As DNA, the CDR3 is TGTGCTAGTGGTTTTTCCGTGTTAGAGACCCAGTACTTC.

This clone was picked up a small number of times. The chain employs TRBV6-6 and TRBJ1-4; TRBD1 matches 10 bases. The CDR3 consists of 15 residues. The ends lost 4 bases at V and 8 bases at J; junction bases unmatched: 7. The germline V gene encodes CDR1 MNHNY and CDR2 SVGAGI (reference sequence). CDR3 sequence: CASSFPGQGREKLFF. CDR3 coding DNA: TGTGCCAGCAGTTTTCCGGGACAGGGGAGGGAAAAACTGTTTTTT.

The genes are TRBV7-9 and TRBJ2-1; no reliable D call. CDR1 is SEHNR, CDR2 FQNEAQ, per germline (reference sequence). CDR3 length: 14 residues. Trimming removed 4 bases at V and 4 bases at J, with 11 bases between. The CDR3 region has the DNA TGTGCCAGCAGCTCCACCCGGGTTTACAATGAGCAGTTCTTC. It is translated as CASSSTRVYNEQFF.

V and J are TRBV11-2 and TRBJ2-1; D gene ambiguous. Germline-derived CDR1 and CDR2 are SGHAT and FQNNGV. Trimming left V 3 bases short and J 10 bases short, with 10 bases between. This CDR3 comprises 12 residues. This chain's CDR3 is CASSFSVSEQFF. The DNA of the CDR3 is TGTGCCAGCAGCTTCTCCGTGTCGGAGCAGTTCTTC.

The rearrangement links TRBV7-8 to TRBJ1-2; 7 bases align to TRBD1. V was pared by 6 bases and J by 4 bases, with 14 bases of the junction left unmatched. CDR3 size: 16 residues. Germline values: CDR1 SGHVS, CDR2 FQNEAQ. The DNA of the CDR3 is TGTGCCAGCAGTCAAACTTCGGGACAGAAAGCCTATGGCTACACCTTC. This gives the protein CASSQTSGQKAYGYTF. Drawing the rest from reference TRBV7-8 and TRBJ1-2, the complete variable domain is GAGVSQSPRYKVAKRGQDVALRCDPISGHVSLFWYQQALGQGPEFLTYFQNEAQLDKSGLPSDRFFAERPEGSVSTLKIQRTQQEDSAVYLCASSQTSGQKAYGYTFGSGTRLTVV.

The chain couples TRBV5-6 to TRBJ1-2, with TRBD1 matching 7 bases. The CDR3 is 13 amino acids. V shed 0 bases and J 10 bases; nucleotides not matched to a gene: 6. Germline loops: CDR1 SGHDT, CDR2 YYEEEE. The CDR3 spells CASSLDRGSDYTF. CDR3 bases: TGTGCCAGCAGCTTGGACAGGGGCAGCGACTACACCTTC.

The table lists this clone with a count of one. The chain combines TRBV2 with TRBJ2-2, with 9 positions matching TRBD2. The germline gives CDR1 SNHLY, CDR2 FYNNEI. J was trimmed by 6 bases and V by 5 bases; bases with no gene match: 13. The length of the CDR3 is 17 residues. The CDR3 loop reads CASSPRPSGAGAGELFF. The CDR3 DNA reads as TGTGCCAGCAGTCCCCGTCCTAGCGGGGCCGGCGCCGGGGAGCTGTTTTTT.

The chain employs TRBV2 and TRBJ2-2, with 9 bases aligning to TRBD1. This CDR3 is 16 amino acids long. The germline V gene encodes CDR1 SNHLY and CDR2 FYNNEI. V lost 6 bases and J lost 4; bases outside the gene matches: 9. The CDR3: CASRDGTGSITGELFF. CDR3 nucleotides: TGTGCCAGCAGAGACGGGACAGGGAGTATCACCGGGGAGCTGTTTTTT. Combining the CDR3 with reference TRBV2 and TRBJ2-2 gives the whole variable domain EPEVTQTPSHQVTQMGQEVILRCVPISNHLYFYWYRQILGQKVEFLVSFYNNEISEKSEIFDDQFSVERPDGSNFTLKIRSTKLEDSAMYFCASRDGTGSITGELFFGEGSRLTVL.

This clone has a handful of counts. The chain couples TRBV6-6 to TRBJ1-1; 10 bases are shared with TRBD1. The CDR3 has 16 amino acids. Looked up from germline, CDR1 is MNHNY and CDR2 is SVGAGI (reference sequence). The ends lost 6 bases at V and 4 bases at J; junction bases unmatched: 11. CDR3 coding DNA: TGTGCCAGCAGCCGGGACAGGGGCCGAGGTGGCACTGAAGCTTTCTTT. It specifies CASSRDRGRGGTEAFF.

This chain links TRBV5-6 with TRBJ1-2, with 10 positions matching TRBD1. Germline V gene data show CDR1 as SGHDT and CDR2 as YYEEEE. The CDR3 has 17 residues. V shed 4 bases and J 4 bases; nucleotides not matched to a gene: 13. The CDR3 DNA sequence: TGTGCCAGCAGCCCCCTGCTTGAGACAGGGGGCAGCTATGGCTACACCTTC. It is translated as CASSPLLETGGSYGYTF. Full variable domain (remainder filled in from reference TRBV5-6 and TRBJ1-2): DAGVTQSPTHLIKTRGQQVTLRCSPKSGHDTVSWYQQALGQGPQFIFQYYEEEERQRGNFPDRFSGHQFPNYSSELNVNALLLGDSALYLCASSPLLETGGSYGYTFGSGTRLTVV.

The chain links TRBV2 to TRBJ1-5; TRBD1 matches 7 bases. V lost 4 bases to trimming and J lost 6 bases; unmatched junction nucleotides: 6. Germline values: CDR1 SNHLY, CDR2 FYNNEI. The CDR3 is made up of 14 amino acids. The CDR3 region is CASSAGGRVQPQHF. The DNA of the CDR3 is TGTGCCAGCAGTGCAGGGGGTAGGGTTCAGCCCCAGCATTTT.

The chain combines TRBV13 with TRBJ1-3; D unresolved. Germline CDR1 and CDR2: PRHDT and FYEKMQ (reference sequence). CDR3 size: 15 residues. The V gene lost 5 bases and the J gene lost 0 bases, with 11 bases spanning the gap. The CDR3 region is CASSPTPRSGNTIYF. In DNA, the CDR3 is TGTGCCAGCAGCCCGACTCCCCGCTCTGGAAACACCATATATTTT.